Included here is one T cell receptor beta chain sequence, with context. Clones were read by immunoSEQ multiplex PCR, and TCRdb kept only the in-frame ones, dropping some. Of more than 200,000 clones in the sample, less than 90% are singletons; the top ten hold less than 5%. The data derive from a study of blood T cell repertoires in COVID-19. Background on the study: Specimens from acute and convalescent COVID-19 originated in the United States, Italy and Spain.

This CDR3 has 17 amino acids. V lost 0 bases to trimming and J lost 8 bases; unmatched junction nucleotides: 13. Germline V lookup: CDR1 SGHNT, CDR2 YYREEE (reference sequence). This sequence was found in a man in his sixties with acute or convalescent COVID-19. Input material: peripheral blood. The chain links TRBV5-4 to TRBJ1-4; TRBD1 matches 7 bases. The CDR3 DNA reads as TGTGCCAGCAGCTTGGGACAGGGTAGAAGGGGGACCGAAAAACTGTTTTTT. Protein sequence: CASSLGQGRRGTEKLFF.